What follows are 8 T cell receptor beta chains derived from one specimen sequenced in a study of human thymus T cells. Assay used: immunoSEQ multiplex PCR; TCRdb lists only in-frame clones, some missing. The sample consists of some 130,000 clones, just under 95% of them appearing once. Resections obtained during corrective heart surgery supplied the thymus tissue. Sequenced material: thymus tissue. The origin of the receptors is a boy under two years old with a congenital heart defect but otherwise immunologically healthy.

The CDR3 sequence: CASSSPPGPRAKNIQYF. The CDR3 DNA follows: TGTGCCAGCAGCTCACCCCCCGGGCCCCGGGCCAAAAACATTCAGTACTTC. The V gene is TRBV7-9, the J gene TRBJ2-4, with D unresolved. Trimming removed 4 bases at V and 1 base at J, with 17 bases between. CDR3 size: 17 residues. The germline V gene has CDR1 SEHNR and CDR2 FQNEAQ (reference sequence).

V is TRBV30 and J is TRBJ2-3, with TRBD2 matching 10 bases. In germline, CDR1 is GTSNPN, CDR2 SVGIG (reference sequence). V gave up 3 bases and J gave up 6 bases; unmatched junction bases: 6. The length of the CDR3 is 14 residues. The CDR3 DNA reads as TGTGCCTGGAGGGCCCTAGCGGGGGCCGATACGCAGTATTTT. Its translation is CAWRALAGADTQYF.

The V and J genes are TRBV20-1 and TRBJ2-5; D is uncertain. The germline V gene has CDR1 DFQATT and CDR2 SNEGSKA (reference sequence). The germline V and J ends were trimmed by 3 bases and 4 bases, with 3 bases remaining between them. CDR3 length: 10 residues. CDR3 region: CSASPETQYF. CDR3 sequence (DNA): TGCAGTGCTAGTCCAGAGACCCAGTACTTC.

This clone was counted once. The chain employs TRBV7-8 and TRBJ1-6, with TRBD1 matching over 7 bases. CDR1 and CDR2 from the germline V gene are SGHVS and FQNEAQ. Trimming took 4 bases from V and 6 from J; bases not matched to a gene: 6. The CDR3 totals 15 residues. DNA for the CDR3: TGTGCCAGCAGCTCCCGACAGGGTAGTAATTCACCCCTCCACTTT. Translating gives CASSSRQGSNSPLHF. Complete variable domain (other parts from reference TRBV7-8 and TRBJ1-6): GAGVSQSPRYKVAKRGQDVALRCDPISGHVSLFWYQQALGQGPEFLTYFQNEAQLDKSGLPSDRFFAERPEGSVSTLKIQRTQQEDSAVYLCASSSRQGSNSPLHFGNGTRLTVT.

This chain joins TRBV27 and TRBJ1-4; D is possibly TRBD1 (5 bases). The CDR3 runs to 13 residues. V was cut by 5 bases and J by 5 bases, with 9 bases left in between. Germline assignment: CDR1 MNHEY and CDR2 SMNVEV (reference sequence). The DNA for the CDR3 is TGTGCCAGCAGTGACAGACCAAATGAAAAACTGTTTTTT. It is translated as CASSDRPNEKLFF. Supplemented by reference TRBV27 and TRBJ1-4, the full variable domain reads EAQVTQNPRYLITVTGKKLTVTCSQNMNHEYMSWYRQDPGLGLRQIYYSMNVEVTDKGDVPEGYKVSRKEKRNFPLILESPSPNQTSLYFCASSDRPNEKLFFGSGTQLSVL.

With regard to this clone: At one boundary the junction diverges from the germline segment, which might be a read error. CDR3 sequence: CASSKETVNYGYTF. CDR3 coding DNA: TGCGCCAGCAGCAAAGAAACAGTAAACTATGGCTACACCTTC. The chain joins TRBV4-1 to TRBJ1-2; D is unresolved. The CDR3 extends over 14 amino acids. The germline V gene has CDR1 MGHRA and CDR2 YSYEKL.

This chain uses TRBV5-6 with TRBJ1-1; D is uncertain. This CDR3 is built from 18 residues. CDR1 SGHDT and CDR2 YYEEEE come from the germline V gene. V was cut by 1 base and J by 1 base, with 20 bases left in between. The CDR3 sequence: CASSLLNRFGRGNTEAFF. The CDR3 bases are TGTGCCAGCAGCTTGCTTAATAGGTTCGGGAGAGGGAACACTGAAGCTTTCTTT.

This chain uses TRBV30 with TRBJ1-2; tentative D call: TRBD1 (6 bases). The CDR3 runs to 17 residues. Germline CDR1 reads GTSNPN; CDR2 reads SVGIG (reference sequence). Trimming cost V 4 bases and J 3 bases, with 24 bases left between them. The CDR3 nucleotides are TGTGCCTGGAATGGAAGATGGGGGGGCGATTGGGACTATGGCTACACCTTC. This translates into CAWNGRWGGDWDYGYTF.